This is a list of T cell receptor beta chains from one sample in a study of patients and donors after allogeneic stem cell transplantation. TCRdb re-derived calls from the RT-PCR reads in MiXCR, one entry per CDR3 protein. The sample comprises fewer than 200,000 distinct CDR3 sequences, about 29% of which are singletons, and around 3% rests with the top ten. The specimen was blood, either unsorted or a sorted T cell fraction (not recorded which). The receptors stem from a human donor who was either an allogeneic HSCT recipient or a stem cell or donor lymphocyte infusion donor (not recorded which). It is not recorded whose cells these are; they may come from a transplant donor. The CDR3 runs from the conserved cysteine through the conserved F or W. D genes are given only for firm matches. Only some rows state a clone size, as once, few, many or a class for expanded clones.

clone size	J gene	V gene	D gene	CDR3 protein	CDR3 DNA
-	TRBJ2-5	TRBV12-3/TRBV12-4	-	CASSWKRETQYF	TGTGCCAGCAGTTGGAAGAGGGAGACCCAGTACTTC
few	TRBJ1-5	TRBV5-1	-	CASSLGPSNQPQHF	TGCGCCAGCAGTTTGGGACCTAGCAATCAGCCCCAGCATTTT
-	TRBJ2-6	TRBV6-2/TRBV6-3	TRBD1	CASDRAGANVLTF	TGTGCCAGCGACAGGGCTGGGGCCAACGTCCTGACTTTC
few	TRBJ2-1	TRBV20-1	TRBD2	CSARGTSGRYNEQFF	TGCAGTGCTAGAGGGACTAGCGGGAGATACAATGAGCAGTTCTTC
few	TRBJ2-7	TRBV4-2	-	CASSQDQVSLRNEQYF	TGTGCCAGCAGCCAAGATCAGGTTTCCCTAAGAAACGAGCAGTACTTC
few	TRBJ2-2	TRBV12-3/TRBV12-4	-	CASSLWNTGELFF	TGTGCCAGCAGTTTGTGGAACACCGGGGAGCTGTTTTTT
-	TRBJ2-1	TRBV20-1	-	CSASWANEQFF	TGCAGTGCTAGTTGGGCCAATGAGCAGTTCTTC
-	TRBJ1-2	TRBV28	-	CASTYSDRNYGYTF	TGTGCCAGCACCTACAGCGACAGAAACTATGGCTACACCTTC
few	TRBJ1-1	TRBV7-9	-	CASSLALKQAFF	TGTGCCAGCAGCTTAGCCCTCAAGCAAGCTTTCTTT
-	TRBJ2-1	TRBV29-1	-	CSEWARNEQFF	TGCAGCGAGTGGGCCCGTAATGAGCAGTTCTTC
few	TRBJ1-4	TRBV7-6	TRBD1	CASSLGGQPNEKLFF	TGTGCCAGCAGCTTAGGGGGACAGCCTAATGAAAAACTGTTTTTT
many	TRBJ1-1	TRBV5-1	-	CASTTEMNTEAFF	TGCGCCAGCACGACGGAAATGAACACTGAAGCTTTCTTT
few	TRBJ1-5	TRBV20-1	-	CSAKGGPFNQPQHF	TGCAGTGCTAAGGGGGGCCCCTTTAATCAGCCCCAGCATTTT
few	TRBJ2-5	TRBV12-3/TRBV12-4	-	CASSRRPGAGETQYF	TGTGCCAGCAGCCGACGACCGGGAGCTGGAGAGACCCAGTACTTC
few	TRBJ1-3	TRBV4-1	-	CASSHRGFGGNTIYF	TGCGCCAGCAGCCATCGTGGGTTTGGTGGAAACACCATATATTTT
few	TRBJ1-3	TRBV5-6	TRBD1	CASSLPGQGAGNTIYF	TGTGCCAGCAGCTTGCCGGGACAGGGGGCTGGAAACACCATATATTTT
-	TRBJ2-7	TRBV29-1	-	CSARGTSYEQYF	TGCAGCGCCCGGGGGACCTCCTACGAGCAGTACTTC
-	TRBJ2-3	TRBV9	-	CASSVGPLDTQYF	TGTGCCAGCAGCGTAGGTCCTTTGGATACGCAGTATTTT
many	TRBJ1-2	TRBV7-8	TRBD1	CASSLEGTGFGYTF	TGTGCCAGCAGCTTAGAAGGGACAGGTTTTGGCTACACCTTC
few	TRBJ2-5	TRBV12-3/TRBV12-4	TRBD2	CASSFFGGQETQYF	TGTGCCAGCAGTTTTTTCGGGGGGCAAGAGACCCAGTACTTC
-	TRBJ2-4	TRBV29-1	-	CGAWGADKNIQYF	TGCGGCGCGTGGGGGGCGGACAAAAACATTCAGTACTTC
few	TRBJ1-5	TRBV7-9	-	CASSLGREQPQHF	TGTGCCAGCAGCTTAGGGAGGGAACAGCCCCAGCATTTT
-	TRBJ2-3	TRBV5-1	-	CASSLGHLTGDTQYF	TGCGCCAGCAGCTTGGGGCATCTGACTGGGGATACGCAGTATTTT
few	TRBJ1-2	TRBV20-1	-	CSASAGDYGYTF	TGCAGTGCTAGTGCAGGGGACTATGGCTACACCTTC
-	TRBJ2-7	TRBV20-1	-	CSASRAGTYEQYF	TGCAGTGCTAGCCGTGCGGGGACCTACGAGCAGTACTTC
few	TRBJ1-5	TRBV20-1	-	CSARVSGLLFNQPQHF	TGCAGTGCTAGAGTGTCCGGACTACTTTTCAATCAGCCCCAGCATTTT
few	TRBJ2-2	TRBV7-2	-	CASSLERHTNTGELFF	TGTGCCAGCAGCTTAGAGAGACACACGAACACCGGGGAGCTGTTTTTT
-	TRBJ1-2	TRBV7-2	TRBD1	CASSWDRNYGYTF	TGTGCCAGCAGCTGGGACAGAAACTATGGCTACACCTTC
-	TRBJ2-7	TRBV20-1	TRBD2	CSVERGPYEQYF	TGCAGTGTAGAGCGGGGCCCCTACGAGCAGTACTTC
-	TRBJ2-7	TRBV4-3	TRBD2	CASSPSGLAVSSYEQYF	TGCGCCAGCAGCCCATCGGGACTAGCGGTTAGCTCCTACGAGCAGTACTTC
-	TRBJ2-7	TRBV24-1	-	CATSDLRGGTKYEQYF	TGTGCCACCAGTGATTTGAGGGGGGGGACAAAATACGAGCAGTACTTC
few	TRBJ2-7	TRBV3-1	-	CASSPPASYEQYF	TGTGCCAGCAGCCCCCCTGCTAGCTACGAGCAGTACTTC
-	TRBJ1-1	TRBV29-1	-	CSVEPVMNTEAFF	TGCAGCGTTGAGCCTGTTATGAACACTGAAGCTTTCTTT
-	TRBJ2-7	TRBV20-1	-	CSARARDNTYEQYF	TGCAGTGCTAGAGCTCGGGACAACACCTACGAGCAGTACTTC
few	TRBJ2-5	TRBV7-9	-	CASSQEAGSQETQYF	TGTGCCAGCAGCCAGGAGGCCGGTTCCCAAGAGACCCAGTACTTC
-	TRBJ2-1	TRBV6-6	-	CASSTPRDGASEQFF	TGTGCCAGCAGTACGCCCAGGGACGGAGCATCGGAGCAGTTCTTC
few	TRBJ1-2	TRBV12-3/TRBV12-4	-	CASSPGSPFGGYTF	TGTGCCAGCAGCCCCGGATCGCCCTTCGGTGGCTACACCTTC
-	TRBJ2-3	TRBV9	TRBD1	CASSVVPQTGASSDTQYF	TGTGCCAGCAGCGTAGTCCCTCAGACAGGGGCTAGCTCAGATACGCAGTATTTT
few	TRBJ2-1	TRBV4-2	-	CASSGRGNHEQFF	TGTGCCAGCAGCGGGAGGGGGAACCATGAGCAGTTCTTC
few	TRBJ2-7	TRBV9	TRBD2	CASSVASGGRYEQYF	TGTGCCAGCAGCGTAGCAAGTGGCGGGAGATACGAGCAGTACTTC
many	TRBJ2-1	TRBV7-2	TRBD2	CASSLGLAYNEQFF	TGTGCCAGCAGCTTGGGACTAGCCTACAATGAGCAGTTCTTC
-	TRBJ2-4	TRBV27	-	CASSLSRYLAKNIQYF	TGTGCCAGCAGTTTATCTCGATACCTAGCCAAAAACATTCAGTACTTC
-	TRBJ2-4	TRBV6-2/TRBV6-3	-	CASCGLGQGWGNIQYF	TGTGCCAGCTGCGGTTTGGGGCAGGGATGGGGGAACATTCAGTACTTC
few	TRBJ1-1	TRBV7-2	-	CASSLERYTEAFF	TGTGCCAGCAGCTTAGAACGGTACACTGAAGCTTTCTTT
few	TRBJ1-2	TRBV7-9	-	CASSWAGAGGYTF	TGTGCCAGCAGCTGGGCGGGGGCTGGCGGCTACACCTTC
-	TRBJ2-4	TRBV20-1	-	CSARPVPLAKNIQYF	TGCAGTGCTAGGCCCGTTCCCTTAGCCAAAAACATTCAGTACTTC